Shown below are 21 T cell receptor beta chains from a single sample sequenced in a study of vaccination and CD4 T cells after COVID-19. Sequencing of cultured CD4+ T cell DNA used the Oncomine TCR Beta short-read assay. TCRdb re-derived calls from the PCR reads in MiXCR, one entry per CDR3 protein. Of over 20,000 distinct CDR3 sequences in the sample, about 42% were seen once. Stated treatment: approximately 9-day PBMC culture with coronavirus spike peptide pools or control peptides (ViraFEST assay). For these receptors, no antigen is known. Sample: CD4+ T cells from blood, cultured in vitro, taken before SARS-CoV-2 vaccination. These receptors were collected from a human donor who received a COVID-19 vaccine.

This chain connects TRBV20-1 to TRBJ2-4; TRBD2 agrees at 9 bases. The CDR3 loop spans 15 amino acids. V trimming: 1 base; J trimming: 6 bases; junction bases outside the gene matches: 7. Germline V gene lookup returns CDR1 DFQATT and CDR2 SNEGSKA (reference sequence). The CDR3, as DNA: TGCAGTGCTAGAGGGGGACTAGCAAGGAGAAACATTCAGTACTTC. This encodes CSARGGLARRNIQYF.

J is TRBJ2-5 and V is TRBV7-6; 14 positions agree with TRBD2. CDR1 and CDR2 (germline): SGHVS, FNYEAQ. The CDR3 has 17 residues. After removal of 5 bases from V and 3 bases from J, the junction contained 8 bases not matched to a gene. CDR3 sequence reads: CASSPLRLAGGEETQYF. The CDR3 nucleotides are TGTGCCAGCAGCCCTCTGAGACTAGCGGGGGGGGAAGAGACCCAGTACTTC.

The chain joins TRBV4-2 to TRBJ1-1; the match to TRBD1 covers 9 bases. The CDR3 contains 18 residues. Germline V gene sequence: CDR1 LGHNA, CDR2 YNFKEQ. J lost 4 bases, V lost 0 bases, and 12 bases had no gene match. The CDR3 sequence: CASSQEKVTGGWITEAFF. The CDR3 bases are TGTGCCAGCAGCCAAGAGAAGGTAACAGGGGGCTGGATCACTGAAGCTTTCTTT.

The rearrangement links TRBV27 to TRBJ2-3; D is unclear. The germline V gene encodes CDR1 MNHEY and CDR2 SMNVEV (reference sequence). CDR3 length equals 15 residues. Trimming stripped 1 base from V and 0 bases from J, with 8 bases between. In DNA, the CDR3 is TGTGCCAGCAGTTTATTTTTTAGTAGCACAGATACGCAGTATTTT. As protein: CASSLFFSSTDTQYF.

There are a few counts of this clonotype. This chain uses TRBV6-2 or TRBV6-3 with TRBJ1-2; D is undetermined. Germline lookup yields CDR1 MNHEY and CDR2 SVGEGT. This CDR3 spans 12 amino acids. Deletions cut 4 bases from V and 5 bases from J, with 8 bases between. This CDR3 reads CASSLGKYGYTF. DNA of the CDR3: TGTGCCAGCAGTTTGGGGAAGTATGGCTACACCTTC.

Only a few counts were recorded for this clonotype. The chain is built from TRBV24-1 and TRBJ2-1, with 8 nucleotides matching TRBD1. This CDR3 has 16 residues. The germline gives CDR1 KGHDR, CDR2 SFDVKD. Trimming took 1 base from V and 8 from J; bases not matched to a gene: 9. This CDR3 is CATSDFGRGRRDEQFF. CDR3 DNA sequence: TGTGCCACCAGTGATTTTGGCAGGGGGCGCAGGGATGAGCAGTTCTTC.

The chain joins TRBV2 to TRBJ1-1; tentative D call: TRBD1 (5 bases). The V gene lost 6 bases and the J gene lost 0 bases, with 14 bases spanning the gap. The germline CDR1 and CDR2 sequences are SNHLY and FYNNEI. This CDR3 is 15 amino acids long. CDR3 loop: CASRPLDRMNTEAFF. The CDR3 region has the DNA TGTGCCAGCAGGCCTCTCGACAGAATGAACACTGAAGCTTTCTTT.

This clonotype was recorded a few times. Here the CDR3 DNA reads TGCGCCAGCAGTGAGCAGCGGGATGCCGATGAGCAGTTCTTC. Translated: CASSEQRDADEQFF. The chain is built from TRBV10-1 and TRBJ2-1; 7 bases are shared with TRBD2. After removal of 2 bases from V and 8 bases from J, the junction contained 6 bases not matched to a gene. CDR1 and CDR2 from the germline V gene are WNHNN and SYGVQD (reference sequence). The CDR3 runs to 14 residues.

Turning to this clonotype: At one boundary the junction diverges from the germline segment, which might be a read error. The chain combines TRBV7-9 with TRBJ1-2; D might be TRBD1 (5 bases). Germline V gives CDR1 SEHNR, CDR2 FQNEAQ (reference sequence). This CDR3 comprises 14 residues. DNA for the CDR3: TGTGCCAGCAGCTTAGCGGGGACCGTCTATGGCTACATCTTC. Translation: CASSLAGTVYGYIF.

The genes are TRBV6-1 and TRBJ2-3; 13 nucleotides align to TRBD2. With V trimmed by 5 bases and J by 2 bases, 4 bases remained unmatched. The length of the CDR3 is 16 residues. Per the germline V gene, CDR1 is MNHNS and CDR2 is SASEGT. CDR3 DNA: TGTGCCAGCAGTAGGACTAGCGGGGGATACACAGATACGCAGTATTTT. Its translation is CASSRTSGGYTDTQYF.

The CDR3 DNA sequence: TGTGCCAGCAGCCGAACAGGGGGCCGGAACACTGAAGCTTTCTTT. This sequence encodes CASSRTGGRNTEAFF. The chain couples TRBV11-3 to TRBJ1-1, with TRBD1 identical over 9 bases. Trimming removed 5 bases from V and 1 base from J; junction bases left unmatched: 5. The CDR3 length is 15 residues. In germline, CDR1 is SGHNT, CDR2 YENEEA.

J is TRBJ1-2 and V is TRBV2; TRBD1 matches at 9 bases. Germline V CDR1 and CDR2: SNHLY, FYNNEI. This CDR3 region has 14 residues. The V segment lost 4 bases and the J segment 4 bases; nucleotides outside the gene matches: 4. The CDR3, as DNA: TGTGCCAGCAGTGTGGACAGGGGTGGCTATGGCTACACCTTC. Residues: CASSVDRGGYGYTF.

The chain recombines TRBV24-1 with TRBJ1-2, with D uncertain. Between the trimmed V and J ends, which lost 9 bases and 8 bases, there was a span of 18 bases. The germline V gene encodes CDR1 KGHDR and CDR2 SFDVKD. CDR3 size: 13 residues. The CDR3 reads CATGIAGIEGYTF. The CDR3 region has the DNA TGTGCCACCGGGATCGCTGGGATTGAAGGCTACACCTTC.

This clonotype was seen a few times. The chain links TRBV5-8 to TRBJ2-2; TRBD1 is a possible D gene (6 bases). Germline loops: CDR1 SGHTS, CDR2 YDEGEE. The CDR3 has 16 residues. Trimming shortened V by 1 base and J by 0 bases, and 10 bases separated the two germline ends. The CDR3 sequence: CASSLLAGANTGELFF. CDR3 bases: TGTGCCAGCAGCTTGCTTGCAGGGGCGAACACCGGGGAGCTGTTTTTT.

The CDR3 reads CAWSVSGTQYF. In DNA, the CDR3 is TGTGCCTGGAGTGTTTCCGGTACGCAGTATTTT. The V call is TRBV30, the J call TRBJ2-3; D is ambiguous. The ends were cut back, 0 bases at V and 8 bases at J, with 6 bases in the middle. The CDR3 loop spans 11 amino acids. Germline V lookup: CDR1 GTSNPN, CDR2 SVGIG (reference sequence).

This CDR3 is CSARSQALEGYTF. The DNA of the CDR3 is TGCAGTGCTAGATCACAGGCCCTAGAGGGCTACACCTTC. The chain couples TRBV20-1 to TRBJ1-2, with D possibly matching TRBD1 (5 bases). CDR1 DFQATT and CDR2 SNEGSKA come from the germline V gene (reference sequence). The length of the CDR3 is 13 residues. V was clipped by 2 bases and J by 8 bases, with 15 bases between them.

Comment on this clonotype: Germline is not matched at one junction end, which may reflect a read error. The rearrangement joins TRBV7-9 to TRBJ2-7; D remains unclear. The CDR3 length is 12 residues. The germline V gene encodes CDR1 SEHNR and CDR2 FQNEAQ (reference sequence). The CDR3 region is CASSVAPYEQYF. The CDR3 bases are TGTGCCAGCAGCGTAGCCCCCTACGAGCAGTACTTC. Using reference TRBV7-9 and TRBJ2-7 for the parts outside the CDR3, the full variable domain is DTGVSQNPRHKITKRGQNVTFRCDPISEHNRLYWYRQTLGQGPEFLTYFQNEAQLEKSRLLSDRFSAERPKGSFSTLEIQRTEQGDSAMYLCASSVAPYEQYFGPGTRLTVT.

The sample holds a few counts of this clonotype. The germline gene is not matched at one end of the junction; a read error may be the cause. The chain carries TRBV20-1 and TRBJ1-2, with D uncertain. The germline V gene encodes CDR1 DFQATT and CDR2 SNEGSKA (reference sequence). This CDR3 is 9 amino acids long. CDR3 DNA: TGCAGTGCTAGTAGGCCGTCCGTATTC. Amino acids: CSASRPSVF.

This clonotype occurred a few times. The V call is TRBV20-1, the J call TRBJ1-1; D is uncertain. In germline, CDR1 is DFQATT, CDR2 SNEGSKA (reference sequence). The CDR3 spans 12 residues. Trimming stripped 3 bases from V and 3 bases from J, with 8 bases between. The DNA for the CDR3 is TGCAGTGCTAGCAACCAATACACTGAAGCTTTCTTT. Its translation is CSASNQYTEAFF.

The chain is built from TRBV19 and TRBJ2-3; 12 bases agree with TRBD1. The CDR3 runs to 13 residues. Germline V gene lookup returns CDR1 LNHDA and CDR2 SQIVND (reference sequence). V trimming: 6 bases; J trimming: 14 bases; junction bases outside the gene matches: 9. CDR3 in DNA: TGTGCCAGTAGCCAACGGGGACAGGGGGCTACGTATTTT. Translation: CASSQRGQGATYF.

The chain links TRBV7-2 to TRBJ1-2; 8 bases align to TRBD1. Trimming cost V 0 bases and J 4 bases; bases outside gene matches: 4. The length of the CDR3 is 15 residues. Germline CDR1 and CDR2: SGHTA and FQGNSA. DNA for the CDR3: TGTGCCAGCAGCTTAGCGCGACAGGGGAGCTATGGCTACACCTTC. It yields the protein CASSLARQGSYGYTF.